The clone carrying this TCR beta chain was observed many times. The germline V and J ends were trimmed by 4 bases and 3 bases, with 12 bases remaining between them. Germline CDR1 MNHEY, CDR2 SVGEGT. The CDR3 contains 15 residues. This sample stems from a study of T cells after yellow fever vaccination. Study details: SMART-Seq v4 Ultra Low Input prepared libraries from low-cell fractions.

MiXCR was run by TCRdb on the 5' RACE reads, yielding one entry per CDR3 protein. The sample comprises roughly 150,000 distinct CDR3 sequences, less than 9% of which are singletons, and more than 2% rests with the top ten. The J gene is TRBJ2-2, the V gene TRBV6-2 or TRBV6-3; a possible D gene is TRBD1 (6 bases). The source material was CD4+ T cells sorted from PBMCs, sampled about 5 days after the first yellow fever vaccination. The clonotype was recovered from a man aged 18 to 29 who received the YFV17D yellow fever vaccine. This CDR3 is CASSFSRGYTGELFF. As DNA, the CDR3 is TGTGCCAGCAGTTTCAGCAGGGGCTACACCGGGGAGCTGTTTTTT.